This paragraph covers one T cell receptor (beta chain) sequence. After removal of 7 bases from V and 7 bases from J, the junction contained 8 bases not matched to a gene. Germline V CDR1 and CDR2: KGHDR, SFDVKD. The CDR3 loop spans 14 amino acids. This specimen belongs to a study of T cells in Graves' hyperthyroidism and ophthalmopathy. Researchers took RNA transcripts and amplified the TCR beta CDR3 regions from them. Using the HTBI primer set, a first-round RT-PCR was run on the TCR CDR3. One entry per CDR3 protein, called by TCRdb with MiXCR from the multiplex PCR reads. The sample records approximately 510,000 distinct CDR3 sequences, 40% to 55% being singletons.

V is TRBV24-1 and J is TRBJ2-2; the match to TRBD2 covers 7 bases. The sequence was obtained from an adult woman with Graves' disease, either hyperthyroidism or ophthalmopathy (not recorded which). What was sequenced was peripheral blood or thyroid tissue (not recorded which). In nucleotides, the CDR3 is TGTGCCACCAGCAGAGACGGCGGGAGCGGGGAGCTGTTTTTT. This codes for CATSRDGGSGELFF.